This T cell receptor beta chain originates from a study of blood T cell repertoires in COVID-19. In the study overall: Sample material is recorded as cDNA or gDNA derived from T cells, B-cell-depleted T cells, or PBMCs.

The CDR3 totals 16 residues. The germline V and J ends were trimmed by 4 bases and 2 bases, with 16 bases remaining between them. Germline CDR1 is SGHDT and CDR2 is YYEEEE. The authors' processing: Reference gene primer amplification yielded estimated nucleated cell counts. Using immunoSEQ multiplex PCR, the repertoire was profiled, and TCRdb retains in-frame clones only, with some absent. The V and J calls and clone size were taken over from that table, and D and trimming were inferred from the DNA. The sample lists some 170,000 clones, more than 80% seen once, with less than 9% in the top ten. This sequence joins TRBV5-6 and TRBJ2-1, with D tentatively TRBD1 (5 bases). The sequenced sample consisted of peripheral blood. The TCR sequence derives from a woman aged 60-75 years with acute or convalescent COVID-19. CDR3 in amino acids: CASSIALRGPYNEQFF. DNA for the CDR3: TGTGCCAGCAGCATCGCATTAAGGGGCCCCTACAATGAGCAGTTCTTC.